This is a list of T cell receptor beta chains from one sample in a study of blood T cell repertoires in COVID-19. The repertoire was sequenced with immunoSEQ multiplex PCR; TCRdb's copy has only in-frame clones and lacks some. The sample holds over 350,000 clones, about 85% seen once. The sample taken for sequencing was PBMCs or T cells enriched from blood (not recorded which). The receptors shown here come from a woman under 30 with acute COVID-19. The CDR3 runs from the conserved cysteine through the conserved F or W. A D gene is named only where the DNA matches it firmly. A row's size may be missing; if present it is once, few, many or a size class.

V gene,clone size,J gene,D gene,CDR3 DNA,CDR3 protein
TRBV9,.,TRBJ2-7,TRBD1,TGTGCCAGCAGCGCCCAGACAGGGGGCTTGTACGAGCAGTACTTC,CASSAQTGGLYEQYF
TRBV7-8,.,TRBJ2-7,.,TGTGCCAGCAGCTTAGCCAGTGCGGGGTACCACGAGCAGTACTTC,CASSLASAGYHEQYF
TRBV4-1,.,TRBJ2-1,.,TGCGCCAGCAGCGACCCGCAGGGGGGCTACAATGAGCAGTTCTTC,CASSDPQGGYNEQFF
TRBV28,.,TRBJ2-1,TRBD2,TGTGCCAGCAGTTTAAGCAGCGGGAGGGTTAATAATGAGCAGTTCTTC,CASSLSSGRVNNEQFF
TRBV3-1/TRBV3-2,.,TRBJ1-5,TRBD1,TGTGCCAGCAGCCAAGATACGACAGGGAATCAGCCCCAGCATTTT,CASSQDTTGNQPQHF
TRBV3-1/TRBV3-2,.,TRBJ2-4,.,TGTGCCAGCAGCCAAGGGGGCATGAAAAACATTCAGTACTTC,CASSQGGMKNIQYF
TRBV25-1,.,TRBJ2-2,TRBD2,TGTGCCAGCAGGCGTAGCGGGTCGAACACCGGGGAGCTGTTTTTT,CASRRSGSNTGELFF
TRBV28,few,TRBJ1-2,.,TGTGCCAGCAGTTCCACAAATCAAGATGGCTACACCTTC,CASSSTNQDGYTF
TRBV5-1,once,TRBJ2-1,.,TGCGCCAGCAGCTTGGTCGGATCCGGCGGAAGCTCCTACAATGAGCAGTTCTTC,CASSLVGSGGSSYNEQFF
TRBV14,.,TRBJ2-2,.,TGTGCCAGCAGCCAAGAGAAAAATGAGGGAAATGGGGAGCTGTTTTTT,CASSQEKNEGNGELFF
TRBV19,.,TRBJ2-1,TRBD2,TGTGCCAGTAGTACCCCTAGCGGGTACAATGAGCAGTTCTTC,CASSTPSGYNEQFF
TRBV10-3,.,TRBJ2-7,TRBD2,TGTGCCATCAGTGACCGGGGACTAGCGGGAGACCTATCCCCCTACGAGCAGTACTTC,CAISDRGLAGDLSPYEQYF
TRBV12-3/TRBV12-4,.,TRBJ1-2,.,TGTGCCAGCAGTTTTGGGCAGCCTTATGGCTACACCTTC,CASSFGQPYGYTF
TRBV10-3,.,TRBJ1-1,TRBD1,TGTGCCATCAGGGGGACAGGGGGCCTTCCGAACACTGAAGCTTTCTTT,CAIRGTGGLPNTEAFF
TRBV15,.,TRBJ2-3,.,TGTGCCACCAGCAGAGCGGCAGGGGACACAGATACGCAGTATTTT,CATSRAAGDTDTQYF
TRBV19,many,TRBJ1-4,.,TGTGCCAGTAGTTGGACAGTCAATGAAAAACTGTTTTTT,CASSWTVNEKLFF
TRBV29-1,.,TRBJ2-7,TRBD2,TGCAGCGTTTCCGGACTAGCCGACTCCTACGAGCAGTACTTC,CSVSGLADSYEQYF
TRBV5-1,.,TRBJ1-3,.,TGCGCCAGCAGCGTTGACAGAGGAAACACCATATATTTT,CASSVDRGNTIYF
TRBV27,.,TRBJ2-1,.,TGTGCCAGCAGTTTATCCTCGACTAATGAGCAGTTCTTC,CASSLSSTNEQFF
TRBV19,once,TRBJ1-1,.,TGTGCCAGTAGGCAGGGGTGGACTGAAGCTTTCTTT,CASRQGWTEAFF
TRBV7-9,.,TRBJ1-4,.,TGTGCCAGCAGCTTAGTCCCTAAAGATCTGTTTTTT,CASSLVPKDLFF
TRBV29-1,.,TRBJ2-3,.,TGCAGCGTTGAAGACGGCACAGATACGCAGTATTTT,CSVEDGTDTQYF
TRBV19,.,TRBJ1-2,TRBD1,TGTGCCAGTACCACAGCAGGGGGTGGCTACACCTTC,CASTTAGGGYTF
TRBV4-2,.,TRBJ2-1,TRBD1,TGTGCCAGCAGCCAAGAGCTAGGACAGGGGGCGTTTGAGCAGTTCTTC,CASSQELGQGAFEQFF
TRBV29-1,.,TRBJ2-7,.,TGCAGCGTTGAAGAACCCAACAACAGACCCACGGTCGAGCAGTACTTC,CSVEEPNNRPTVEQYF
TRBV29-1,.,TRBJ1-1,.,TGCAGCGGGCAGGTTAACCCGAACACTGAAGCTTTCTTT,CSGQVNPNTEAFF
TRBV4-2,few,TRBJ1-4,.,TGTGCCAGCAGCCAAGTATCGACAGCAACTAATGAAAAACTGTTTTTT,CASSQVSTATNEKLFF
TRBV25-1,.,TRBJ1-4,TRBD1,TGTGCCAGCAAACAGGGGCCTGGAGGGGAAAAACTGTTTTTT,CASKQGPGGEKLFF
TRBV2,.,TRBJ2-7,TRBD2,TGTGCCAGCAGTGAACGGCGGACAGCGAGCGGGAGGACCGAATACGAGCAGTACTTC,CASSERRTASGRTEYEQYF
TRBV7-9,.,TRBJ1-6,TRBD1,TGTGCCAGCAGCAAGGACAGGGATAATTCACCCCTCCACTTT,CASSKDRDNSPLHF
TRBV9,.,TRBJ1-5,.,TGTGCCAGCAGCGTAGAGGCAGGCTTTAATCAGCCCCAGCATTTT,CASSVEAGFNQPQHF
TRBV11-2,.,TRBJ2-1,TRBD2,TGTGCCAGCACCCTTGGAGGAGCGGGAGGAACTTCCAATGAGCAGTTCTTC,CASTLGGAGGTSNEQFF
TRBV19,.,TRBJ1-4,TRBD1,TGTGCCAGTAGACTAACAGGGGGCGGAAGTTGGTTCGGTGAAAAACTGTTTTTT,CASRLTGGGSWFGEKLFF
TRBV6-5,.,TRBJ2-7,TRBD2,TGTGCCAGCAAGACTAGCGGGGACAGCTCCTACGAGCAGTACTTC,CASKTSGDSSYEQYF
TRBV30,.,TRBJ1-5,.,TGTGCCTGGAGTGTACAAAGCGGGGGCAATCAGCCCCAGCATTTT,CAWSVQSGGNQPQHF
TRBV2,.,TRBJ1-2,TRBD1,TGTGCCAGTTGGGGGACAGGAGCTAACTATGGCTACACCTTC,CASWGTGANYGYTF
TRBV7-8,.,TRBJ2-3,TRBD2,TGTGCCAGCAGCCCAACCCCCTTGACTAGCGGGAGAACAGATACGCAGTATTTT,CASSPTPLTSGRTDTQYF